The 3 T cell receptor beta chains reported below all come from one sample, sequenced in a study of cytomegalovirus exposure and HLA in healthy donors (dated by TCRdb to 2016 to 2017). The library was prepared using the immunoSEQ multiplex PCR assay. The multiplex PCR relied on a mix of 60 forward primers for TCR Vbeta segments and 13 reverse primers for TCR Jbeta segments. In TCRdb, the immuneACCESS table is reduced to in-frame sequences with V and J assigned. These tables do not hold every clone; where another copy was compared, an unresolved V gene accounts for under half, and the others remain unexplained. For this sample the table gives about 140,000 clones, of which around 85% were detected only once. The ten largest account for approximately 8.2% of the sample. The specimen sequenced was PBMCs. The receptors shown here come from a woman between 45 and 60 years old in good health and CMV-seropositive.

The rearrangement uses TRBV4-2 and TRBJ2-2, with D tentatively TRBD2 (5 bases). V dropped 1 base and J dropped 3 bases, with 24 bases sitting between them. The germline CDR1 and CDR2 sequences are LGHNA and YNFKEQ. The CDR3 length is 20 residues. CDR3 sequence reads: CASSQVPMGRGRDDTGELFF. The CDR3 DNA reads TGTGCCAGCAGCCAAGTTCCGATGGGCAGAGGGCGCGATGACACCGGGGAGCTGTTTTTT.

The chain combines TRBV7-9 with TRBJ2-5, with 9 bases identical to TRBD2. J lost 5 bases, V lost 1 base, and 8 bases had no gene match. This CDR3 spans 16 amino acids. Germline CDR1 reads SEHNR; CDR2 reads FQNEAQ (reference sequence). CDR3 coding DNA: TGTGCCAGCAGCTTAGAGGTGGCTAGCGGGGCTGAGACCCAGTACTTC. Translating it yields CASSLEVASGAETQYF. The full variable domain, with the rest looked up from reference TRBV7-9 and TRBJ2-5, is DTGVSQNPRHKITKRGQNVTFRCDPISEHNRLYWYRQTLGQGPEFLTYFQNEAQLEKSRLLSDRFSAERPKGSFSTLEIQRTEQGDSAMYLCASSLEVASGAETQYFGPGTRLLVL.

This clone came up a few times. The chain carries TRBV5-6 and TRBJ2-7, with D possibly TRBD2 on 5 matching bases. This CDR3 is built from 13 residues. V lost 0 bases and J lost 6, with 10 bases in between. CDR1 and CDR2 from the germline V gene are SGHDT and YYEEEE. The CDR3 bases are TGTGCCAGCAGCTTGGGAGGGTCGGGCGAGCAGTACTTC. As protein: CASSLGGSGEQYF.